This entry lists 27 T cell receptor beta chains sequenced from one sample in a study of Graves' ophthalmopathy and Graves' hyperthyroidism. RNA served as the template for amplifying TCR beta CDR3 regions. Scientists carried out first-round RT-PCR using HTBI primers and then a second-round multiplex PCR. TCRdb itself ran the multiplex PCR reads through MiXCR, one entry per CDR3 protein. Here the sample spans 1 million to 1.3 million distinct CDR3 sequences, 35% to 40% being singletons. The sample consisted of peripheral blood or thyroid tissue (not recorded which). All receptors come from an adult man with Graves' hyperthyroidism.

This clonotype was counted between two and nine times. This chain connects TRBV6-5 to TRBJ1-6; D is unclear. V was trimmed by 10 bases and J by 5 bases, leaving 15 bases between them. The CDR3 totals 14 residues. Looked up from germline, CDR1 is MNHEY and CDR2 is SVGAGI. This CDR3 is CAIRAERDNSPLHF. CDR3 nucleotide sequence: TGTGCCATCCGGGCGGAGAGAGATAATTCACCCCTCCACTTT.

This clonotype has at least ten counts. Here the CDR3 reads CASSLGDSIGGGEKLFF. Written as DNA, the CDR3 is TGCGCCAGCAGCTTGGGGGACAGCATCGGCGGTGGTGAAAAACTGTTTTTT. The chain joins TRBV5-1 to TRBJ1-4; 7 bases map to TRBD1. CDR1 and CDR2 from the germline V gene are SGHRS and YFSETQ. This CDR3 region has 17 residues. V was pared by 0 bases and J by 7 bases, with 12 bases of the junction left unmatched.

The chain links TRBV5-1 to TRBJ1-2; D unclear. V lost 1 base, J lost 1 base, and 8 bases lay in between. CDR3 length: 14 amino acids. Germline-derived CDR1 and CDR2 are SGHRS and YFSETQ. CDR3: CASSLNGLNYGYTF. The CDR3 region has the DNA TGCGCCAGCAGCTTGAATGGTCTTAACTATGGCTACACCTTC.

This chain connects TRBV5-1 to TRBJ2-2; tentative D call: TRBD1 (5 bases). In germline, CDR1 is SGHRS, CDR2 YFSETQ. Trimming took off 4 bases at V and 3 bases at J, with 10 bases between the two ends. This CDR3 contains 14 residues. CDR3 DNA: TGCGCCAGCAGCACGGACACTGACACCGGGGAGCTGTTTTTT. Its translation: CASSTDTDTGELFF.

This clonotype was recorded many times. The genes are TRBV20-1 and TRBJ1-5; D call uncertain. The V end lost 5 bases, the J end lost 3 bases, and 11 bases lay between the germline ends. This CDR3 has 13 amino acids. Germline V gene sequence: CDR1 DFQATT, CDR2 SNEGSKA (reference sequence). For the CDR3, the DNA is TGCAGTGCTGGTGGAGGGAACAATCAGCCCCAGCATTTT. This translates into CSAGGGNNQPQHF.

This clonotype was detected many times. The CDR3 reads CSAETPTGTAGEQYF. CDR3 bases: TGCAGTGCAGAGACCCCTACCGGAACCGCGGGCGAGCAGTACTTC. The V and J genes are TRBV20-1 and TRBJ2-7, with D possibly being TRBD2 (5 bases). The CDR3 has 15 amino acids. The germline gives CDR1 DFQATT, CDR2 SNEGSKA (reference sequence). With 6 bases removed from V and 6 bases from J, the gap between germline ends came to 24 bases.

The chain joins TRBV20-1 to TRBJ2-7; D gene ambiguous. CDR3 length equals 10 residues. The germline gives CDR1 DFQATT, CDR2 SNEGSKA (reference sequence). V was shortened by 0 bases and J by 9 bases, with 6 bases between the two germline ends. CDR3 nucleotide sequence: TGCAGTGCTAGAGAGAGGCGGCAGTACTTC. Residues: CSARERRQYF.

This clonotype is a singleton in its sample. The CDR3 sequence is CASRTQQETQYF. The CDR3 DNA sequence: TGTGCCAGCAGGACACAACAGGAGACCCAGTACTTC. The chain is built from TRBV28 and TRBJ2-5; D is undetermined. Per germline, CDR1 MDHEN and CDR2 SYDVKM. This CDR3 is 12 amino acids long. V lost 6 bases and J 5 bases, leaving 10 bases between the germline ends. The entire variable domain, with the rest obtained from reference TRBV28 and TRBJ2-5, is as follows: DVKVTQSSRYLVKRTGEKVFLECVQDMDHENMFWYRQDPGLGLRLIYFSYDVKMKEKGDIPEGYSVSREKKERFSLILESASTNQTSMYLCASRTQQETQYFGPGTRLLVL.

This clonotype has at least ten counts. CDR3 sequence (DNA): TGCGCCAGCAGCTTGGCCGTAACTGTAAGCGGGGAGCTGTTTTTT. This sequence encodes CASSLAVTVSGELFF. V and J are TRBV5-1 and TRBJ2-2, with no clear D. The CDR3 has 15 residues. CDR1 is SGHRS, CDR2 YFSETQ, per germline. V lost 0 bases, J lost 7 bases, and 13 bases lay in between.

This clonotype showed up many times. The chain employs TRBV7-9 and TRBJ1-1; no clear D gene. This CDR3 has 17 amino acids. Germline V CDR1 and CDR2: SEHNR, FQNEAQ (reference sequence). V was trimmed by 7 bases and J by 1 base, leaving 22 bases between them. CDR3 loop: CASNPAAGNLGNTEAFF. The CDR3 DNA reads TGTGCCAGCAACCCCGCGGCCGGGAACCTTGGGAACACTGAAGCTTTCTTT.

This clonotype was observed a few times. A much larger clone sits a single nucleotide away, making a read error possible. The chain has TRBV7-2 and TRBJ2-7; tentatively, D is TRBD2 (6 bases). The germline V gene encodes CDR1 SGHTA and CDR2 FQGNSA. The CDR3 spans 16 residues. The CDR3 here is CVSSFGGPRRGYEQYF. Written as DNA, the CDR3 is TGTGTCAGCAGCTTCGGTGGACCAAGGAGGGGTTACGAGCAGTACTTC.

This clonotype was counted a few times. This rearrangement joins TRBV19 to TRBJ1-1; 7 bases line up with TRBD1. Germline-derived CDR1 and CDR2 are LNHDA and SQIVND (reference sequence). The CDR3 is 15 amino acids. V dropped 6 bases and J dropped 1; count of bases not matched to a gene: 8. The CDR3: CASRAQGTGNTEAFF. Here the CDR3 DNA reads TGTGCCAGTAGGGCACAGGGGACGGGGAACACTGAAGCTTTCTTT. Full variable domain (remainder filled in from reference TRBV19 and TRBJ1-1): DGGITQSPKYLFRKEGQNVTLSCEQNLNHDAMYWYRQDPGQGLRLIYYSQIVNDFQKGDIAEGYSVSREKKESFPLTVTSAQKNPTAFYLCASRAQGTGNTEAFFGQGTRLTVV.

This clonotype turned up a few times. This chain connects TRBV6-5 to TRBJ1-1; possibly TRBD1 for D (6 bases). Trimming took 9 bases from V and 1 from J, leaving 9 bases between them. This CDR3 contains 12 residues. The germline CDR1 and CDR2 sequences are MNHEY and SVGAGI. As DNA, the CDR3 is TGTGCCAGGGACAGCCAGAACACTGAAGCTTTCTTT. Translation gives CARDSQNTEAFF.

There are many counts of this clonotype. The V and J genes are TRBV12-3 or TRBV12-4 and TRBJ2-7, with 8 bases identical to TRBD1. The V and J ends lost 6 bases and 4 bases, in that order; junction bases with no gene match: 5. The CDR3 sequence is 13 residues long. The DNA for the CDR3 is TGTGCCAGCAGCAGGACAGGGAAGTACGAGCAGTACTTC. Its translation is CASSRTGKYEQYF.

The rearrangement uses TRBV29-1 and TRBJ1-2; D not certain. Trimming pared 2 bases from V and 6 bases from J, leaving 7 bases between. CDR1 SQVTM and CDR2 ANQGSEA come from the germline V gene. The CDR3 is made up of 11 amino acids. CDR3 region: CSVETANGYTF. In nucleotides, the CDR3 is TGCAGCGTTGAAACGGCGAATGGCTACACCTTC.

This clonotype was detected ten times or more. The rearrangement joins TRBV7-6 to TRBJ1-1, with 11 bases that match TRBD1. The CDR3 has 15 residues. CDR1 and CDR2 from the germline V gene are SGHVS and FNYEAQ. With 5 bases clipped from V and 4 bases from J, the junction kept 6 bases outside the gene matches. Here the CDR3 DNA reads TGTGCCAGCAGCCTTGGGACAGGGGGTGGCACTGAAGCTTTCTTT. Its protein is CASSLGTGGGTEAFF. The full variable domain, rest sourced from reference TRBV7-6 and TRBJ1-1, is GAGVSQSPRYKVTKRGQDVALRCDPISGHVSLYWYRQALGQGPEFLTYFNYEAQQDKSGLPNDRFSAERPEGSISTLTIQRTEQRDSAMYRCASSLGTGGGTEAFFGQGTRLTVV.

V gene TRBV9 combines with J gene TRBJ2-2; D is unclear. Trimming took 4 bases from V and 2 from J, leaving 15 bases between them. The CDR3 covers 16 residues. Germline loops: CDR1 SGDLS, CDR2 YYNGEE. This CDR3 is CASSLRAFVNTGELFF. CDR3 sequence (DNA): TGTGCCAGCAGCCTCCGGGCCTTCGTAAACACCGGGGAGCTGTTTTTT.

With respect to this clonotype: One junction end disagrees with the germline gene, perhaps due to a read error. The chain is built from TRBV2 and TRBJ2-2, with D tentatively TRBD2 (5 bases). Germline-derived CDR1 and CDR2 are SNHLY and FYNNEI. This CDR3 region has 15 residues. CDR3 residues: CASSALASNTGELSW. The CDR3 DNA reads as TGTGCCAGCAGTGCGTTGGCATCGAACACCGGGGAGCTGTCTTGG.

This clonotype showed up just a few times. The chain uses TRBV5-1 and TRBJ2-7; 10 nucleotides align to TRBD1. This CDR3 is 14 amino acids long. V gave up 4 bases and J gave up 2 bases; unmatched junction bases: 3. Germline V gene lookup returns CDR1 SGHRS and CDR2 YFSETQ. The CDR3 protein is CASSGGTGAYEQYF. Written as DNA, the CDR3 is TGCGCCAGCAGCGGAGGGACAGGGGCCTACGAGCAGTACTTC.

This clonotype turned up a few times. This CDR3 is CASSAPSYGYTF. Written as DNA, the CDR3 is TGTGCCAGCAGTGCTCCCTCGTATGGCTACACCTTC. The V call is TRBV25-1, the J call TRBJ1-2; D gene unclear. Trimming took 4 bases from V and 5 from J, leaving 8 bases between them. This CDR3 has 12 residues. Germline loops: CDR1 MGHDK, CDR2 SYGVNS.

The V and J genes are TRBV20-1 and TRBJ2-7; 13 bases are a match to TRBD2. Germline V gives CDR1 DFQATT, CDR2 SNEGSKA (reference sequence). Trimming took 3 bases from V and 3 from J; bases not matched to a gene: 8. This CDR3 spans 16 amino acids. CDR3 protein: CSASPYGLAGDYEQYF. The CDR3 coding sequence is TGCAGTGCTAGTCCCTACGGACTAGCGGGAGACTACGAGCAGTACTTC.

A remark on this clonotype: The junction differs from germline at one of its ends, possibly a read error. The chain carries TRBV10-3 and TRBJ2-7, with TRBD2 as a possible D gene (6 bases). The germline V gene has CDR1 ENHRY and CDR2 SYGVKD. This CDR3 region has 14 residues. The CDR3 DNA reads as TGTGCCAGCAGTTACTCCAGGGTGCGCGGGGAGCTGTACTTC. Its translation: CASSYSRVRGELYF.

This clonotype was observed a few times. The rearrangement links TRBV12-3 or TRBV12-4 to TRBJ2-5; no reliable D call. Trimming took off 6 bases at V and 5 bases at J, with 13 bases between the two ends. The CDR3 runs 13 residues. Here the CDR3 DNA reads TGTGCCAGCAGCCCGGCATCATCGGAGACCCAGTACTTC. Amino acid sequence: CASSPASSETQYF.

V gene TRBV9 combines with J gene TRBJ2-2, with TRBD2 as a possible D gene (5 bases). This CDR3 region has 15 residues. Germline V gene sequence: CDR1 SGDLS, CDR2 YYNGEE. V was trimmed by 0 bases and J by 6 bases, leaving 12 bases between them. This CDR3 reads CASSVGWENAGELFF. Here the CDR3 DNA reads TGTGCCAGCAGCGTAGGGTGGGAGAATGCCGGGGAGCTGTTTTTT.

The chain carries TRBV7-2 and TRBJ2-7, with D possibly TRBD2 on 5 matching bases. The CDR3 runs 14 residues. Germline V CDR1 and CDR2: SGHTA, FQGNSA. Trimming shortened V by 1 base and J by 5 bases, and 12 bases separated the two germline ends. This CDR3 reads CASSLVAEVHEQYF. The CDR3 DNA is TGTGCCAGCAGCTTAGTGGCGGAGGTCCACGAGCAGTACTTC.

This clonotype was counted a single time. DNA of the CDR3: TGCAGCGCTAGAAGGGGGGCCCATCAGCCCCAGCATTTT. Its protein product is CSARRGAHQPQHF. This chain connects TRBV29-1 to TRBJ1-5; D might be TRBD1 (6 bases). This CDR3 contains 13 residues. Germline-derived CDR1 and CDR2 are SQVTM and ANQGSEA. Trimming took off 7 bases at V and 5 bases at J, with 15 bases between the two ends.

This clonotype occurred many times. The chain carries TRBV14 and TRBJ1-4, with 8 bases identical to TRBD1. The germline V gene has CDR1 SGHDN and CDR2 FVKESK. The trim removed 1 base at V and 13 bases at J, leaving 8 bases unmatched. The CDR3 extends over 14 amino acids. The CDR3 DNA is TGTGCCAGCAGCCAAGCGGCAGGGGGCGGCGGACTGTTTTTT. Translated, it gives CASSQAAGGGGLFF. The complete variable domain, with remaining parts taken from reference TRBV14 and TRBJ1-4, reads EAGVTQFPSHSVIEKGQTVTLRCDPISGHDNLYWYRRVMGKEIKFLLHFVKESKQDESGMPNNRFLAERTGGTYSTLKVQPAELEDSGVYFCASSQAAGGGGLFFGSGTQLSVL.